This T cell receptor (beta chain) stems from a study of CD8+ T cells in alopecia areata. The wider study: Treated patients' severity was scored by percentage of affected scalp area.

cDNA serving as the sequencing template came from extracted, reverse transcribed RNA. The data were produced by immunoSEQ multiplex PCR, yet TCRdb's version contains in-frame clones alone and is incomplete. The table lists under 95,000 clones, about 71% of them singletons. The germline CDR1 and CDR2 sequences are SGDLS and YYNGEE. The CDR3 length is 14 residues. Trimming cost V 3 bases and J 0 bases, with 9 bases left between them. Treatment of the sample: oral pan-JAK inhibitor, 5-10 mg twice daily. Alopecia areata patients had lesional scalp punch biopsies and peripheral blood taken from them. This TCR came from a human donor with alopecia areata. V usage is TRBV9 and J usage is TRBJ1-1; D is uncertain. Sequencing used CD8+ T cells sorted from blood, obtained around week 44, from a patient treated with tofacitinib. The CDR3 sequence: CASSATPVNTEAFF. The CDR3 nucleotides read TGTGCCAGCAGCGCCACACCGGTGAACACTGAAGCTTTCTTT.